The source of this T cell receptor beta chain is a study of T-cell memory formation after mild COVID-19. Overall study: Each donor largely had its own TCR clusters.

This clonotype was recorded a few times. The antigen is not known. The length of the CDR3 is 16 residues. V shed 3 bases and J 2 bases; nucleotides not matched to a gene: 7. Germline-derived CDR1 and CDR2 are LGHNA and YSLEER. Overall study results and limits: Those CD4+ clones that contracted were mainly in CM and EM (CD8+ ones in EMRA). Balance between CD4 and CD8 was seen in clones contracting day 15 to 85, and a CD4+ lean was seen in later expanders.

MiXCR, applied by TCRdb to the 5' RACE reads, yields one record per CDR3 protein. The repertoire includes around 120,000 distinct CDR3 sequences, approximately 15% of them detected once, and around 14% sits in the top ten. The sequencing input was PBMCs or a T cell subset sorted from them (not recorded which). The origin of this receptor is an adult woman who had mild COVID-19 (a few samples of this study predate the infection). Cell type and time point are not known. The gene calls are TRBV4-3 and TRBJ2-7, with 10 bases aligning to TRBD2. The CDR3 loop reads CASSQEPLAGAYEQYF. CDR3 nucleotides: TGCGCCAGCAGCCAGGAACCCCTAGCGGGAGCCTACGAGCAGTACTTC.